This passage covers 30 T cell receptor beta chains from one sample sequenced in a study of vaccination effects on CD4 cells after COVID-19. No antigen has been assigned to these receptors. Libraries were prepared by immunoSEQ multiplex PCR; TCRdb keeps only in-frame clonotypes and omits some of them. The sample shows about 66,000 clones, over 70% of them seen only once. When less than 12 days of culture had elapsed, CD4+ T cells were isolated. All study participants received two doses of BNT162b2 or mRNA-1273 vaccine. Here the sequenced sample was CD4+ T cells from PBMCs cultured without peptide, taken after COVID-19 vaccination. The receptors stem from a human donor who received a COVID-19 vaccine.

This clone was recorded a few times. V usage is TRBV5-1 and J usage is TRBJ2-7, with 11 bases matching TRBD1. The CDR3 runs 15 residues. The V gene's germline CDR1 is SGHRS and CDR2 YFSETQ. Trimming took 2 bases from V and 3 from J; bases not matched to a gene: 4. The CDR3 here is CASSFGTGGVYEQYV. CDR3 nucleotide sequence: TGCGCCAGCAGCTTCGGGACAGGGGGTGTCTACGAGCAGTACGTC.

This chain joins TRBV5-1 and TRBJ2-3; D remains ambiguous. V dropped 4 bases and J dropped 1 base, with 13 bases sitting between them. Germline values: CDR1 SGHRS, CDR2 YFSETQ. The CDR3 has 15 amino acids. In DNA, the CDR3 is TGCGCCAGCAGCGAAACAAGGACGGGCACAGATACGCAGTATTTT. Translation: CASSETRTGTDTQYF.

The gene calls are TRBV5-1 and TRBJ2-1; D call uncertain. The length of the CDR3 is 13 residues. Trimming cost V 4 bases and J 5 bases, with 10 bases left between them. Per germline, CDR1 SGHRS and CDR2 YFSETQ. The CDR3 DNA reads TGCGCCAGCAGCACCGGACCAGACAATGAGCAGTTCTTC. Protein: CASSTGPDNEQFF.

The V call is TRBV6-5, the J call TRBJ2-3; 9 positions match TRBD1. V was pared by 6 bases and J by 6 bases, with 7 bases of the junction left unmatched. Germline CDR1 and CDR2: MNHEY and SVGAGI. The CDR3 extends over 14 amino acids. The CDR3 reads CASRYGQGWDTQYF. Here the CDR3 DNA reads TGTGCCAGCAGATACGGACAGGGGTGGGATACGCAGTATTTT.

Only one count was recorded for this clone. The chain uses TRBV4-1 and TRBJ1-6; D gene unclear. The CDR3 runs to 14 residues. The V end was cut by 4 bases, the J end by 7 bases, with 11 bases between. The V gene's germline CDR1 is MGHRA and CDR2 YSYEKL. The CDR3 coding sequence is TGCGCCAGCAGCCTTGTGACGGAGAATTCACCCCTCCACTTT. It encodes CASSLVTENSPLHF.

This clone was observed a few times. This chain joins TRBV30 and TRBJ1-1; D not resolved. Trimming pared 2 bases from V and 4 bases from J, leaving 11 bases between. Germline V CDR1 and CDR2: GTSNPN, SVGIG (reference sequence). This CDR3 is built from 13 residues. The CDR3, as DNA: TGTGCCTGGAGTTCCTGGCCGGCCACTGAAGCTTTCTTT. Its translation: CAWSSWPATEAFF.

V usage is TRBV5-1 and J usage is TRBJ1-2; D uncertain. V was shortened by 2 bases and J by 4 bases, with 15 bases between the two germline ends. The germline gives CDR1 SGHRS, CDR2 YFSETQ. This CDR3 has 15 amino acids. The CDR3 bases are TGCGCCAGCAGCTTCAACGCGGGCGGACCCTATGGCTACACCTTC. It translates to CASSFNAGGPYGYTF.

The chain uses TRBV6-4 and TRBJ1-1, with D perhaps TRBD1 (6 bases). Germline lookup yields CDR1 MRHNA and CDR2 SNTAGT. This CDR3 region has 14 residues. Trimming cost V 6 bases and J 0 bases, with 11 bases left between them. The CDR3 DNA is TGTGCCAGCAGGCAACAGGGCCTGAACACTGAAGCTTTCTTT. It codes for CASRQQGLNTEAFF.

V is TRBV7-2 and J is TRBJ1-5; 7 nucleotides agree with TRBD1. J was trimmed by 7 bases and V by 6 bases; bases with no gene match: 12. The CDR3 consists of 15 residues. Germline assignment: CDR1 SGHTA and CDR2 FQGNSA. The CDR3, as DNA: TGTGCCAGCAGTCGTCAGGGGGATCTAGGACAGCCCCAGCATTTT. Its translation: CASSRQGDLGQPQHF.

The chain is built from TRBV7-3 and TRBJ2-5; D possibly corresponds to TRBD2 (6 bases). CDR3 length: 13 amino acids. V was trimmed by 1 base and J by 3 bases, leaving 6 bases between them. Germline loops: CDR1 SGHTA, CDR2 FQGTGA. The CDR3 loop is CASSLIAEETQYF. DNA of the CDR3: TGTGCCAGCAGCTTAATAGCGGAAGAGACCCAGTACTTC. Complete variable domain (other parts from reference TRBV7-3 and TRBJ2-5): GAGVSQTPSNKVTEKGKYVELRCDPISGHTALYWYRQSLGQGPEFLIYFQGTGAADDSGLPNDRFFAVRPEGSVSTLKIQRTERGDSAVYLCASSLIAEETQYFGPGTRLLVL.

This chain connects TRBV7-3 to TRBJ2-6; tentatively, D is TRBD1 (6 bases). Germline values: CDR1 SGHTA, CDR2 FQGTGA. V lost 3 bases and J lost 0, with 12 bases in between. The CDR3 consists of 17 residues. CDR3 DNA: TGTGCCAGCAGCTTTGGCCAGGGGAACTCTGGGGCCAACGTCCTGACTTTC. Amino acids: CASSFGQGNSGANVLTF.

Turning to this clone: At the DNA level, this CDR3 is encoded by other sequences in the same sample as well. The chain recombines TRBV24-1 with TRBJ2-5; TRBD1 agrees at 9 bases. CDR3 length: 15 residues. The germline V gene encodes CDR1 KGHDR and CDR2 SFDVKD. Germline trimming cut 3 bases from V and 4 bases from J; bases unmatched to any gene: 5. CDR3 in amino acids: CATSDLQGAGETQYF. CDR3 sequence (DNA): TGTGCCACCAGTGATCTACAGGGGGCCGGAGAGACCCAGTACTTC.

The chain combines TRBV2 with TRBJ2-5, with 9 bases that match TRBD1. The CDR3 is 13 amino acids. Germline V gene sequence: CDR1 SNHLY, CDR2 FYNNEI. J lost 6 bases, V lost 3 bases, and 2 bases had no gene match. CDR3 DNA sequence: TGTGCCAGCAGTGATGGACAGGGGAAGACCCAGTACTTC. Its protein is CASSDGQGKTQYF.

The gene calls are TRBV7-9 and TRBJ2-3; no definite D call. The germline CDR1 and CDR2 sequences are SEHNR and FQNEAQ (reference sequence). V was clipped by 7 bases and J by 0 bases, with 11 bases between them. The CDR3 length is 14 residues. CDR3: CASTSSSSTDTQYF. DNA for the CDR3: TGTGCCAGCACCTCAAGCAGCAGCACAGATACGCAGTATTTT.

This clone was observed a handful of times. In DNA, the CDR3 is TGTGCCAGCAGCTTGGCACAGGGGTTCTATGGCTACACCTTC. It yields the protein CASSLAQGFYGYTF. The chain uses TRBV7-9 and TRBJ1-2, with 7 bases matching TRBD1. The V gene's germline CDR1 is SEHNR and CDR2 FQNEAQ (reference sequence). The CDR3 runs to 14 residues. V shed 3 bases, J shed 4 bases, and the junction held 5 bases outside the gene matches.

The gene calls are TRBV5-8 and TRBJ1-1; D unresolved. V was cut by 7 bases and J by 1 base, with 14 bases left in between. Germline V gene sequence: CDR1 SGHTS, CDR2 YDEGEE. This CDR3 has 14 amino acids. The CDR3 nucleotides are TGTGCCAGCCCCTCGGCGAGAGGGAACACTGAAGCTTTCTTT. Translation: CASPSARGNTEAFF.

V is TRBV3-1 (or the pseudogene TRBV3-2) and J is TRBJ1-2; a weak D match, TRBD1 (5 bases). CDR3 length: 13 amino acids. The ends were cut back, 1 base at V and 8 bases at J, with 11 bases in the middle. Germline V CDR1 and CDR2: LGHDT, YNNKEL (reference sequence). CDR3 region: CASSQGGVEGYTF. The DNA for the CDR3 is TGTGCCAGCAGCCAAGGAGGGGTGGAGGGCTACACCTTC.

This clone was recorded a few times. The chain combines TRBV3-1 (or the pseudogene TRBV3-2) with TRBJ1-1; TRBD1 aligns across 7 bases. J gave up 1 base and V 8 bases, and 1 base lay outside the gene matches. Germline V gives CDR1 LGHDT, CDR2 YNNKEL (reference sequence). This CDR3 spans 12 amino acids. CDR3 nucleotides: TGTGCCAGCGGGACAGCGAACACTGAAGCTTTCTTT. Translating it yields CASGTANTEAFF.

The chain joins TRBV5-1 to TRBJ2-2; 10 nucleotides agree with TRBD2. The J segment lost 4 bases and the V segment lost 2 bases, leaving 5 bases of the junction unmatched. This CDR3 region has 16 residues. Germline V gene data show CDR1 as SGHRS and CDR2 as YFSETQ. This CDR3 reads CASSFLAGDSTGELFF. The CDR3 bases are TGCGCCAGCAGCTTCCTAGCGGGGGACTCCACCGGGGAGCTGTTTTTT. Using reference TRBV5-1 and TRBJ2-2 for the parts outside the CDR3, the full variable domain is KAGVTQTPRYLIKTRGQQVTLSCSPISGHRSVSWYQQTPGQGLQFLFEYFSETQRNKGNFPGRFSGRQFSNSRSEMNVSTLELGDSALYLCASSFLAGDSTGELFFGEGSRLTVL.

The chain is built from TRBV29-1 and TRBJ1-1; maybe TRBD1 (5 bases). Trimming cost V 6 bases and J 1 base, with 9 bases left between them. Germline CDR1 SQVTM, CDR2 ANQGSEA. This CDR3 region has 12 residues. Written as DNA, the CDR3 is TGCAGCGTATCAGGACAGAACACTGAAGCTTTCTTT. Protein product: CSVSGQNTEAFF.

This clone was recorded only once. J is TRBJ2-3 and V is TRBV5-1; D may correspond to TRBD1 or TRBD2 (5 bases each). V was trimmed by 0 bases and J by 5 bases, leaving 10 bases between them. Germline CDR1 is SGHRS and CDR2 is YFSETQ. The CDR3 length is 14 residues. Here the CDR3 reads CASSLEGPLDTQYF. Here the CDR3 DNA reads TGCGCCAGCAGCTTGGAGGGACCTTTAGATACGCAGTATTTT.

This chain uses TRBV19 with TRBJ1-5; 7 nucleotides align to TRBD1. The CDR3 extends over 16 amino acids. V gave up 6 bases and J gave up 4 bases; unmatched junction bases: 12. Germline values: CDR1 LNHDA, CDR2 SQIVND (reference sequence). CDR3 sequence: CASRNQGTVLNQPQHF. CDR3 sequence (DNA): TGTGCCAGTAGGAATCAGGGGACAGTTCTAAATCAGCCCCAGCATTTT.

J is TRBJ2-7 and V is TRBV18; possibly TRBD2 for D (5 bases). Germline CDR1 reads KGHSH; CDR2 reads LQKENI. This CDR3 has 13 amino acids. Trimming took off 2 bases at V and 7 bases at J, with 12 bases between the two ends. The CDR3 region has the DNA TGTGCCAGCTCACCAGCAGAGGGATCGGAGCAGTACGTC. As protein: CASSPAEGSEQYV.

This clone was observed once. The chain recombines TRBV18 with TRBJ2-3, with TRBD1 matching 8 bases. The CDR3 totals 15 residues. The trim removed 3 bases at V and 1 base at J, leaving 3 bases unmatched. The germline V gene has CDR1 KGHSH and CDR2 LQKENI. The CDR3 is CASSPTGAGTDTQYF. CDR3 in DNA: TGTGCCAGCTCACCGACAGGGGCTGGCACAGATACGCAGTATTTT.

The CDR3 is CASSIRDTDGYTF. CDR3 DNA sequence: TGTGCCAGCAGTATCCGGGACACCGATGGCTACACCTTC. This chain links TRBV6-6 with TRBJ1-2, with D perhaps matching TRBD1 (6 bases). Between the trimmed V and J ends, which lost 5 bases and 6 bases, there was a span of 13 bases. CDR1 and CDR2 (germline): MNHNY, SVGAGI (reference sequence). The CDR3 consists of 13 residues.

This chain uses TRBV5-1 with TRBJ2-2; D may match TRBD1 or TRBD2 (5 bases each). The V and J ends lost 2 bases and 5 bases respectively, with 19 bases between them. CDR3 length: 17 amino acids. The germline V gene has CDR1 SGHRS and CDR2 YFSETQ. The CDR3 DNA sequence: TGCGCCAGCAGCTTTGGGGCTCTAGCTGGGGGTACCGGGGAGCTGTTTTTT. Its translation is CASSFGALAGGTGELFF.

The genes are TRBV6-5 and TRBJ2-1; either TRBD1 or TRBD2 may fit D (7 bases each). This CDR3 region has 16 residues. Germline-derived CDR1 and CDR2 are MNHEY and SVGAGI. The V end lost 2 bases, the J end lost 6 bases, and 17 bases lay between the germline ends. Written as DNA, the CDR3 is TGTGCCAGCAGTTACCGATTCCAGGGGGGGGGCAATGAGCAGTTCTTC. Translation: CASSYRFQGGGNEQFF.

This clone showed up just a few times. V gene TRBV4-1 combines with J gene TRBJ1-3; D remains ambiguous. The germline gives CDR1 MGHRA, CDR2 YSYEKL. Trimming took off 0 bases at V and 5 bases at J, with 8 bases between the two ends. The CDR3 is 14 residues long. CDR3 DNA sequence: TGCGCCAGCAGCCAAGAAGTAGGAAGAAACACCATATATTTT. Amino acid sequence: CASSQEVGRNTIYF.

The count of this clone is one. The gene calls are TRBV5-1 and TRBJ1-6, with D possibly matching TRBD1 (5 bases). Trimming shortened V by 0 bases and J by 13 bases, and 14 bases separated the two germline ends. Germline V lookup: CDR1 SGHRS, CDR2 YFSETQ. The CDR3 has 14 residues. CDR3 bases: TGCGCCAGCAGCTTGGCCCCGGGGGGTGGCCCCCTCCACTTT. Translating gives CASSLAPGGGPLHF.

This clone was seen just once. CDR3 DNA sequence: TGTGCCAGCAGCCAAGAAGCAGGTACCTTTGGAAACACCATATATTTT. Its protein is CASSQEAGTFGNTIYF. The J gene is TRBJ1-3, the V gene TRBV4-2; unclear D gene. The CDR3 consists of 16 residues. Per the germline V gene, CDR1 is LGHNA and CDR2 is YNFKEQ. The V end lost 0 bases, the J end lost 3 bases, and 12 bases lay between the germline ends.